A selection of T cell receptor beta chains follows, all from one sample in a study of CD8 T cells in Susac syndrome. TCRdb reanalysed the immunoSEQ multiplex PCR reads using MiXCR and keeps one entry per CDR3 protein. The sample yields around 200,000 distinct CDR3 sequences, 95% seen once. The source material was CD8+ T cells from PBMCs. Receptors were obtained from a human donor with Susac syndrome. The CDR3 runs from the conserved cysteine through the conserved F or W. Each record gives: V gene, CDR3 length, J gene, D gene, CDR3 protein. The D gene is left open where the match is weak.

v_gene: TRBV20-1
len: 11
j_gene: TRBJ2-5
d_gene: -
CDR3aa: CSAARQETQYF

v_gene: TRBV12-3/TRBV12-4
len: 12
j_gene: TRBJ2-7
d_gene: -
CDR3aa: CASRSDSPVQYF

v_gene: TRBV4-1
len: 13
j_gene: TRBJ1-4
d_gene: -
CDR3aa: CASSQVVREQLFF

v_gene: TRBV4-2
len: 16
j_gene: TRBJ2-1
d_gene: TRBD1
CDR3aa: CASSPSTGGPYNEQFF

v_gene: TRBV2
len: 12
j_gene: TRBJ2-7
d_gene: TRBD1
CDR3aa: CASGQGPYEQYF

v_gene: TRBV9
len: 13
j_gene: TRBJ1-1
d_gene: -
CDR3aa: CASSTDGGGEAFF

v_gene: TRBV21-1
len: 15
j_gene: TRBJ1-1
d_gene: -
CDR3aa: CASDPLIKLNTEAFF

v_gene: TRBV29-1
len: 12
j_gene: TRBJ1-1
d_gene: -
CDR3aa: CSVPRQNTEAFF

v_gene: TRBV30
len: 13
j_gene: TRBJ1-2
d_gene: -
CDR3aa: CAWSPGVPYGYTF

v_gene: TRBV7-9
len: 13
j_gene: TRBJ2-2
d_gene: -
CDR3aa: CASSLVLLGELFF

v_gene: TRBV28
len: 12
j_gene: TRBJ1-1
d_gene: -
CDR3aa: CASSLSSTEAFF

v_gene: TRBV4-2
len: 18
j_gene: TRBJ2-2
d_gene: TRBD2
CDR3aa: CASSQVMASGSRTGELFF

v_gene: TRBV6-6
len: 16
j_gene: TRBJ2-4
d_gene: -
CDR3aa: CASSPSILGAKNIQYF

v_gene: TRBV2
len: 16
j_gene: TRBJ2-1
d_gene: TRBD2
CDR3aa: CASSDSGTSGSDEQFF

v_gene: TRBV6-5
len: 15
j_gene: TRBJ1-1
d_gene: -
CDR3aa: CASRRRGMGDLEAFF

v_gene: TRBV3-1
len: 17
j_gene: TRBJ1-5
d_gene: -
CDR3aa: CASSQAWDPYSNQPQHF

v_gene: TRBV28
len: 14
j_gene: TRBJ1-1
d_gene: -
CDR3aa: CASSRGGMNTEAFF

v_gene: TRBV20-1
len: 15
j_gene: TRBJ2-7
d_gene: -
CDR3aa: CSARDYGASDYEQYF

v_gene: TRBV5-5
len: 16
j_gene: TRBJ2-6
d_gene: -
CDR3aa: CASSLSDFSGANVLTF

v_gene: TRBV12-3/TRBV12-4
len: 13
j_gene: TRBJ1-5
d_gene: -
CDR3aa: CASSLGYNQPQHF

v_gene: TRBV20-1
len: 13
j_gene: TRBJ1-1
d_gene: -
CDR3aa: CSAREGLSSEAFF

v_gene: TRBV12-3/TRBV12-4
len: 13
j_gene: TRBJ2-3
d_gene: -
CDR3aa: CASSLGTSATQYF